Sequencing of this TCR beta chain was carried out in a study of T cells after yellow fever vaccination (dated by TCRdb to the late 2010s). Context from the whole study: The SMART-Seq v4 Ultra Low Input RNA kit was used to prepare libraries from fractions with low cell numbers. To follow T-cell clones before and after both primary and booster YFV17D yellow fever vaccination, bulk TCR alpha and beta repertoires underwent longitudinal sequencing. Blood was collected at multiple timepoints before and after primary and secondary immunization, and bulk PBMC replicates and cell subsets were isolated. Two healthy male donors, one aged 18 to 29 and one aged 30 to 40 years, were included in the cohort. Results the study describes overall, beyond this receptor: A small fraction of clonotypes showed up in both the CD4 and CD8 compartments, probably as a result of convergent recombination. After the booster, most of the clones that had expanded following primary vaccination were detected again (96% of CD4 and 88% of CD8), which suggests that memory was broadly maintained. Compared with the primary T-cell response, the secondary T-cell response was faster but weaker, reaching its peak on day 5 rather than on day 15. The study included only two donors, which limits how far the findings can be generalized. Because abundant contaminating clonotypes from the bulk population could be contained in FACS-sorted repertoires, computational filtering was required.

TCR cDNA was synthesized by 5'RACE template switching, through which a universal primer site and unique molecular identifiers were introduced. Priming of cDNA synthesis was performed from both the TCR alpha and TCR beta constant segments. Two PCR steps were used to amplify libraries, with sample barcodes and sequencing adapters being added in the second step. Sequencing of libraries was performed on Illumina HiSeq 2500 (2x100 bp) or NovaSeq (2x150 bp). Per the original workflow: Demultiplexing of reads and collapsing into UMI consensus sequences were performed with MIGEC, and V(D)J alignment was carried out with MiXCR. Using edgeR on replicate PBMC samples, clonotypes were called vaccine-responding if FDR was below 0.01 and the log2 fold change was above 5 up to day 15. CD4 or CD8 identity was assigned to each bulk clonotype according to whether the clonotype was present at higher abundance in the sequenced CD4 repertoire or the sequenced CD8 repertoire. TCRdb took the public reads, trimmed them with fastp at Q25, ran MiXCR for clone calling and kept in-frame beta chains. When rows share a CDR3 protein, they turn into one entry using the most common DNA and genes. The V and J calls, along with clone size, are taken from TCRdb and not from the paper's own processing. For this sample the table gives over 150,000 distinct CDR3 sequences, of which about 6.2% were detected only once. The biggest ten clones account for 2.5% to 3.5% of the sample.

The CDR1 and CDR2 encoded by the germline V gene (reference sequence) are MNHEY and SMNVEV. The cysteine opens and the phenylalanine closes a CDR3 of 15 amino acids. Just the 45-base CDR3 DNA is kept, in frame starting at base 1. V is trimmed back by 6 bases and J by 4 bases, and the junction contains 9 bases that no gene match accounts for. The treatment or condition label on this specimen signifies: live attenuated yellow fever vaccine strain. A standard Ficoll-Paque protocol was used to isolate PBMCs from peripheral blood. Dynabeads CD4 and CD8 positive selection kits were used to isolate CD4 and CD8 T-cell fractions. TriZol was used to extract RNA from bulk PBMCs, CD4 and CD8 fractions, and dextramer-positive and dextramer-negative fractions. This clonotype came up many times. There is no known antigen for this receptor. Per-nucleotide qualities are absent, and no much larger clonotype sits a single base away.

This specimen was CD4+ T cells sorted from PBMCs, taken on the day of the first yellow fever vaccination. The chain uses TRBV27 and TRBJ2-7; 10 central bases correspond to TRBD2. The source of this sequence is a man aged 18 to 35 who received the YFV17D yellow fever vaccine. The DNA reads as follows: TGTGCCAGCAGCCGGGGACTAGCGAGGAGGTACGAGCAGTACTTC. Translation gives CASSRGLARRYEQYF.